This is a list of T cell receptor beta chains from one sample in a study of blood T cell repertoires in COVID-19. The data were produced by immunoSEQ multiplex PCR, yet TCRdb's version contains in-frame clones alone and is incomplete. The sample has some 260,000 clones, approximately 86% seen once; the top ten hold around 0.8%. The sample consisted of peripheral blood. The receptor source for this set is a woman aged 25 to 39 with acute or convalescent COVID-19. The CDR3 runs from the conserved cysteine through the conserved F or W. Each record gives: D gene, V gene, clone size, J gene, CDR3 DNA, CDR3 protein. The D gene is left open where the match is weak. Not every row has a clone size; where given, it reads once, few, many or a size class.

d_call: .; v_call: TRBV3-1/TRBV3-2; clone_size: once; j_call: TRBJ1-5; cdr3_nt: TGTGCCAGCAGCCATTGGGGGGGCGGTCAGCCCCAGCATTTT; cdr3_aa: CASSHWGGGQPQHF
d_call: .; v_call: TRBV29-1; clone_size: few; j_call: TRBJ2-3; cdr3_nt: TGCAGCGCTATAAGCCGGGGATACGGAACAGATACGCAGTATTTT; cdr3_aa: CSAISRGYGTDTQYF
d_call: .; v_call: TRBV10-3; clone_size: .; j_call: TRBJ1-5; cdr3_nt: TGTGCCATCAGTCAGGGGATTAGCAATCAGCCCCAGCATTTT; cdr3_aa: CAISQGISNQPQHF
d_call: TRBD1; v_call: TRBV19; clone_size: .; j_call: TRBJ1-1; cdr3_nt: TGTGCCAGTAGGAGAACCGGGACAGGGTTAACTGAAGCTTTCTTT; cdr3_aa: CASRRTGTGLTEAFF
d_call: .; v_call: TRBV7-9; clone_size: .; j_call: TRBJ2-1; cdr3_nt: TGTGCCAGCAGCTTAGCGGCGGGGACAGACAATGAGCAGTTCTTC; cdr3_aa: CASSLAAGTDNEQFF
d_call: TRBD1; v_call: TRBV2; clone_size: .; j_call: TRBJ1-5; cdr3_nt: TGTGCCAGCAGGATGACAGGGATAGCCGATCAGCCCCAGCATTTT; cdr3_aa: CASRMTGIADQPQHF
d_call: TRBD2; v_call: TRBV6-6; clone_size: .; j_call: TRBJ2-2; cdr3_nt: TGTGCCAGCAGCTACCAACCCGGGACTAGCGGGTTTAATAGGGCCGACGGGGAGCTGTTTTTT; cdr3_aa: CASSYQPGTSGFNRADGELFF
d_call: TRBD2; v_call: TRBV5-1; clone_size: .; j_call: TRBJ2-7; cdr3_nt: TGCGCCAGCAGCTCGGGACTAGCGGGACTCGAGCAGTACTTC; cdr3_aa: CASSSGLAGLEQYF
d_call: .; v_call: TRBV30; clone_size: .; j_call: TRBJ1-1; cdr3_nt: TGTGCCTGGAGTAACGGGGGATTCAGCACTAAGAACACTGAAGCTTTCTTT; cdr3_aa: CAWSNGGFSTKNTEAFF
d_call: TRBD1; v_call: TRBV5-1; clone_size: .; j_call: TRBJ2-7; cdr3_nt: TGCGCCAGCAGCGGGGGACAGGGCCAAACTTTCTACGAGCAGTACTTC; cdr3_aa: CASSGGQGQTFYEQYF
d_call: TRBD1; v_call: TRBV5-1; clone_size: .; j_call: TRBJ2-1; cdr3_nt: TGCGCCAGCAGCGTGAAAGGGGGCGACTACAATGAGCAGTTCTTC; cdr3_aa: CASSVKGGDYNEQFF
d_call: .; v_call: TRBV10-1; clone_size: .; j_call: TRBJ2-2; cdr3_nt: TGCGCCAGCACGAACAGGGTGAACACCGGGGAGCTGTTTTTT; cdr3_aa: CASTNRVNTGELFF
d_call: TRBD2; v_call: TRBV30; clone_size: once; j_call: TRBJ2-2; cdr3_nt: TGTGCCTGGAGTGGCCCAGCGGGAGAATTATCCGGGGAGCTGTTTTTT; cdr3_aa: CAWSGPAGELSGELFF
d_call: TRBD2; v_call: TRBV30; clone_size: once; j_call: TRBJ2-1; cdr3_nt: TGTGCCTGGGGGGGACTAGCGGATTACAATGAGCAGTTCTTC; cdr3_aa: CAWGGLADYNEQFF
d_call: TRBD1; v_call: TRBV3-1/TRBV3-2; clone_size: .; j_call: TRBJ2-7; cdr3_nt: TGTGCCAGCAGCCCAAGGGACAGGGGAATTTACGAGCAGTACTTC; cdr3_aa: CASSPRDRGIYEQYF
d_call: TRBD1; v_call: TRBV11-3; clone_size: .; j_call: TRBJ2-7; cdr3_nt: TGTGCCAGCAGCTTACCGGACAGGGCCTACGAGCAGTACTTC; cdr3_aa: CASSLPDRAYEQYF